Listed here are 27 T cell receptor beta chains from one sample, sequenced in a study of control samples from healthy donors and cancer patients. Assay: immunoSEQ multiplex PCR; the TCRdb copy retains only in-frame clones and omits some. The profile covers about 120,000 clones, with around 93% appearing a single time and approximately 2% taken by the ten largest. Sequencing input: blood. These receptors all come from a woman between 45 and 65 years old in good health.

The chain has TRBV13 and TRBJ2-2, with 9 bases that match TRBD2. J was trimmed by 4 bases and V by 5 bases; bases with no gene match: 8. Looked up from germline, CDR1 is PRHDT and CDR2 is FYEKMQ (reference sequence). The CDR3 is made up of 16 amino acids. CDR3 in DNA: TGTGCCAGCAGCGCAGGAGCGGGGGGTTTCACCGGGGAGCTGTTTTTT. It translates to CASSAGAGGFTGELFF.

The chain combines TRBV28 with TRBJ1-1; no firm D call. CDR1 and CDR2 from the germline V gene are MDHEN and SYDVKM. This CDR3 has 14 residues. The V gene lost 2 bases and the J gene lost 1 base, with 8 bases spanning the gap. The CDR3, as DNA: TGTGCCAGCAGTTTAAGTGGCACGAACACTGAAGCTTTCTTT. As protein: CASSLSGTNTEAFF.

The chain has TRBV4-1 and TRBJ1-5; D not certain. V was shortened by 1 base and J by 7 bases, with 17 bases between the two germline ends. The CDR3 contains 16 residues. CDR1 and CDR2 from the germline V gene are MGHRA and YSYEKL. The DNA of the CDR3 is TGCGCCAGCAGCCAAGCTCGTAGCTCGACCAGCCAGCCCCAGCATTTT. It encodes CASSQARSSTSQPQHF.

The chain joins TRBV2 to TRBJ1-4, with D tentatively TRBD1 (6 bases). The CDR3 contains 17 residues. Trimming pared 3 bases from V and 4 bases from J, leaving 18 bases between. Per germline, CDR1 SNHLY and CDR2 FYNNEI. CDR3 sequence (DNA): TGTGCCAGCAGTGACCCCGCCTCAGGGGCCCTTAATGAAAAACTGTTTTTT. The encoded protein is CASSDPASGALNEKLFF.

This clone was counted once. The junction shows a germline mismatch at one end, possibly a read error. The CDR3 DNA sequence: TGTGCCAGCTCTTACGGTACCGAGGAGCTGTTTTTT. It codes for CASSYGTEELFF. This chain links TRBV3-1 (or the pseudogene TRBV3-2) with TRBJ2-2; D is unresolved. The CDR3 is 12 residues long. Germline CDR1 and CDR2: LGHDT and YNNKEL (reference sequence).

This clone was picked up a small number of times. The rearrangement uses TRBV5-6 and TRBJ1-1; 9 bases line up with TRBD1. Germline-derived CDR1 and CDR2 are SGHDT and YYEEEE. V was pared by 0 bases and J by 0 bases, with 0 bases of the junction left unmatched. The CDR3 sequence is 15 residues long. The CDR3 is CASSLGTGVNTEAFF. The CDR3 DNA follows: TGTGCCAGCAGCTTGGGGACAGGGGTGAACACTGAAGCTTTCTTT.

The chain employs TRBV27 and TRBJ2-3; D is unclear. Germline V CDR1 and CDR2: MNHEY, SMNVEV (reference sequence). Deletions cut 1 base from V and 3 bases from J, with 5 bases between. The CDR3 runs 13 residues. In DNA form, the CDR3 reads TGTGCCAGCAGTTTATTGGGGACAGATACGCAGTATTTT. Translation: CASSLLGTDTQYF.

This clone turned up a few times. The CDR3 region has the DNA TGTGCCAGCAGCTTATGGGCGAGCTCCTATAATTCACCCCTCCACTTT. Translation: CASSLWASSYNSPLHF. The J gene is TRBJ1-6, the V gene TRBV5-6; unclear D gene. V dropped 2 bases and J dropped 0 bases, with 9 bases sitting between them. Germline-derived CDR1 and CDR2 are SGHDT and YYEEEE. CDR3 size: 16 residues.

The CDR3: CASSDSSTANTGELFF. DNA for the CDR3: TGTGCCAGCAGTGATAGTTCAACGGCGAACACCGGGGAGCTGTTTTTT. The chain uses TRBV25-1 and TRBJ2-2; D unclear. The CDR3 spans 16 residues. V was pared by 3 bases and J by 0 bases, with 11 bases between. The V gene's germline CDR1 is MGHDK and CDR2 SYGVNS.

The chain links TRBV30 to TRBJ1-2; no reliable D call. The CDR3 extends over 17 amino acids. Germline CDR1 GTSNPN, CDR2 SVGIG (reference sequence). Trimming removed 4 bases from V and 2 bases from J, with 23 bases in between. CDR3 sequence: CAWNPGALTGGNYGYTF. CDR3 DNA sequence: TGTGCCTGGAATCCCGGAGCACTGACTGGAGGAAACTATGGCTACACCTTC.

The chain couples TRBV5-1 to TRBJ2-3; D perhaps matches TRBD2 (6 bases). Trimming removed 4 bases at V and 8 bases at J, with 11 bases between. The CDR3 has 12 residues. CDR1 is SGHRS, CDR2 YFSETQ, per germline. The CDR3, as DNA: TGCGCCAGCAGCGGGACTCTAGGTACGCAGTATTTT. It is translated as CASSGTLGTQYF.

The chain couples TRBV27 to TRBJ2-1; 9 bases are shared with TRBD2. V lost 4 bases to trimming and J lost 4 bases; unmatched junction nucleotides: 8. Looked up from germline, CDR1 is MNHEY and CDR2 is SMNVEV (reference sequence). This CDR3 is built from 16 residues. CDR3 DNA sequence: TGTGCCAGCAGTTCAGCGGGACTAGCTGGATACAATGAGCAGTTCTTC. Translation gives CASSSAGLAGYNEQFF.

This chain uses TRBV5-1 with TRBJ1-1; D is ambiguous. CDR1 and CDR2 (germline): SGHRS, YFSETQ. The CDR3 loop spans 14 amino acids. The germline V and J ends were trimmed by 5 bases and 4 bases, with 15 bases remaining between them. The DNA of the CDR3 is TGCGCCAGCAGTTCACGGCGTCCGGGCACTGAAGCTTTCTTT. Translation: CASSSRRPGTEAFF.

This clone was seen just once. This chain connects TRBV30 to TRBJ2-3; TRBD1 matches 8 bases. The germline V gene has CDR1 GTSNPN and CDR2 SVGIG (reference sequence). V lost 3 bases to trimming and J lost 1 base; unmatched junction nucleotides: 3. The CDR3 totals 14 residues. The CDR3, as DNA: TGTGCCTGGAGGCCGGGACAGGGCACAGATACGCAGTATTTT. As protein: CAWRPGQGTDTQYF.

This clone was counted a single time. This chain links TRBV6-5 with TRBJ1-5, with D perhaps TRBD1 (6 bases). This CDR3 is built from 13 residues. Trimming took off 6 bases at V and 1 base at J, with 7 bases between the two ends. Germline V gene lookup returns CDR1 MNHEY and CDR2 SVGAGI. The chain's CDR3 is CASRGQSNQPQHF. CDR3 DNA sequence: TGTGCCAGCAGAGGACAGAGCAATCAGCCCCAGCATTTT.

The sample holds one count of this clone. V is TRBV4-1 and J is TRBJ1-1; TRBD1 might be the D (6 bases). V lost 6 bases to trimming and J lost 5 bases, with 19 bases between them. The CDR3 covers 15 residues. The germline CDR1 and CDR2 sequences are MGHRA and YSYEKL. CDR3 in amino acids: CASSNPPGGRTEAFF. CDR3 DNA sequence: TGCGCCAGCAGTAACCCCCCCGGGGGGCGGACTGAAGCTTTCTTT.

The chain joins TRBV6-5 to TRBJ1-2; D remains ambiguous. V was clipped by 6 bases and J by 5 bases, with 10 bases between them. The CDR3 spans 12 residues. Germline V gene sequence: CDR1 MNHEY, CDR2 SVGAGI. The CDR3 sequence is CASRERVYGYTF. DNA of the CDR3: TGTGCCAGCAGGGAGAGGGTATATGGCTACACCTTC.

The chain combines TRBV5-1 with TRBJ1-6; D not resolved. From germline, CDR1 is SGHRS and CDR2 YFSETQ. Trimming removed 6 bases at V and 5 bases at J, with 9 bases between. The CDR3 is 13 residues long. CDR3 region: CASKGIDNSPLHF. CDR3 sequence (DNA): TGCGCCAGCAAGGGAATCGATAATTCACCCCTCCACTTT. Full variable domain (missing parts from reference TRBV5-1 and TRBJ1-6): KAGVTQTPRYLIKTRGQQVTLSCSPISGHRSVSWYQQTPGQGLQFLFEYFSETQRNKGNFPGRFSGRQFSNSRSEMNVSTLELGDSALYLCASKGIDNSPLHFGNGTRLTVT.

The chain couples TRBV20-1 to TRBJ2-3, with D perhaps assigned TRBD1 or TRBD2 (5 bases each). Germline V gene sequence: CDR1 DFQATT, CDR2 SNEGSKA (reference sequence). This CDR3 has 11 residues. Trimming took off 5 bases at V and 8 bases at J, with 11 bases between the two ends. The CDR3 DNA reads TGCAGTGCTTACCGGGACGCTACGCAGTATTTT. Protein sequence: CSAYRDATQYF.

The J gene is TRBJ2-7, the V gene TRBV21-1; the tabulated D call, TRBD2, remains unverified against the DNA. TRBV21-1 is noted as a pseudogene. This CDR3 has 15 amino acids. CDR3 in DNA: TGTGCCAGCAGCCAACTTGGGCTAGCGGGGGAAGAGCAGTACTTC. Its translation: CASSQLGLAGEEQYF.

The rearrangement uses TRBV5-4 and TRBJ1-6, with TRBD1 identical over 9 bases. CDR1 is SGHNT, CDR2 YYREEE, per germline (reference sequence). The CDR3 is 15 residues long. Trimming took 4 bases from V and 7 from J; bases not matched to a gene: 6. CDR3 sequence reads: CASSPAGTGNSPLHF. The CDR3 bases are TGTGCCAGCAGCCCGGCCGGGACAGGGAATTCACCCCTCCACTTT.

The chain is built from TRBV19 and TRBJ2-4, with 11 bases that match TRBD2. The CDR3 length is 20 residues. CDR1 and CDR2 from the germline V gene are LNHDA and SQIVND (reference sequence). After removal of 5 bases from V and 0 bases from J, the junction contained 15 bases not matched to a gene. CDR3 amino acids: CASSQRTSGSTSLAKNIQYF. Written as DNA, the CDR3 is TGTGCCAGTAGTCAACGAACTAGCGGGAGTACGTCTTTAGCCAAAAACATTCAGTACTTC.

This CDR3 reads CAINSRETNEKLFF. The CDR3 DNA sequence: TGTGCCATCAACAGCCGGGAGACTAATGAAAAACTGTTTTTT. This chain connects TRBV19 to TRBJ1-4; D not resolved. This CDR3 region has 14 residues. The V end lost 10 bases, the J end lost 2 bases, and 14 bases lay between the germline ends. CDR1 and CDR2 (germline): LNHDA, SQIVND (reference sequence).

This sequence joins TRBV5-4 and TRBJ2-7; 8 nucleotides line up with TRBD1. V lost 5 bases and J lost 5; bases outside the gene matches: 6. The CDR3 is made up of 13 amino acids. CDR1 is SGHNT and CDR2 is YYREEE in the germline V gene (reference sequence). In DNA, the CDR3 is TGTGCCAGCAGGCCGTACAGGGGGGACGAGCAGTACTTC. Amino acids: CASRPYRGDEQYF.

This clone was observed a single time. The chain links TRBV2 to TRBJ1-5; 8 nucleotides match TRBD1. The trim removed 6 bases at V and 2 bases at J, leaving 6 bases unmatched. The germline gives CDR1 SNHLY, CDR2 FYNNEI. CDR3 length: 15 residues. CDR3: CASRTGQGGNQPQHF. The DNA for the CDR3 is TGTGCCAGCAGGACTGGACAGGGAGGCAATCAGCCCCAGCATTTT.

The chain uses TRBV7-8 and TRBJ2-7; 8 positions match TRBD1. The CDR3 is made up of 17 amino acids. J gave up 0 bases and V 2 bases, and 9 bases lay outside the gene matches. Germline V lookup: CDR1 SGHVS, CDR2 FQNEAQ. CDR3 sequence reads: CASSLRGDRSPSYEQYF. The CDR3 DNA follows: TGTGCCAGCAGCTTACGCGGGGACAGGTCTCCCTCCTACGAGCAGTACTTC.

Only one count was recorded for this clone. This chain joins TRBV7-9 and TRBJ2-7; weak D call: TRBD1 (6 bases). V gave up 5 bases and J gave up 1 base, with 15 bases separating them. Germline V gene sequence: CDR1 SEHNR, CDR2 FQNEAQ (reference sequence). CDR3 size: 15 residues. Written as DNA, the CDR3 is TGTGCCAGCAGCAAACCGGGACATAGGTCCTACGAGCAGTACTTC. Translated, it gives CASSKPGHRSYEQYF. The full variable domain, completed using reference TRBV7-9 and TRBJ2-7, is DTGVSQNPRHKITKRGQNVTFRCDPISEHNRLYWYRQTLGQGPEFLTYFQNEAQLEKSRLLSDRFSAERPKGSFSTLEIQRTEQGDSAMYLCASSKPGHRSYEQYFGPGTRLTVT.